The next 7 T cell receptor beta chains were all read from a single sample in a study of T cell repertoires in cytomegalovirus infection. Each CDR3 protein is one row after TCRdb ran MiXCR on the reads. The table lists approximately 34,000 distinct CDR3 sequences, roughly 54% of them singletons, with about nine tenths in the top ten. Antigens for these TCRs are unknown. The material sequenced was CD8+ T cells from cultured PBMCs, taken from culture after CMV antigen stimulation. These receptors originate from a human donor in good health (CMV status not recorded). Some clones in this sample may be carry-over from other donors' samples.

In DNA form, the CDR3 reads TGCGCCAGCAGCCCCTCGGGGGTTAGGTTTAAAGCTTTCTTT. Amino acids: CASSPSGVRFKAFF. The rearrangement joins TRBV4-1 to TRBJ1-1; TRBD1 might be the D (5 bases). CDR3 length equals 14 residues. In germline, CDR1 is MGHRA, CDR2 YSYEKL. V was pared by 4 bases and J by 9 bases, with 18 bases between.

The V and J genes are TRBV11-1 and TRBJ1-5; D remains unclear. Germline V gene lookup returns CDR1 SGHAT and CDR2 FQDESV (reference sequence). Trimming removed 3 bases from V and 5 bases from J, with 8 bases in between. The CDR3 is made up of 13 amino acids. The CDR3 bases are TGTGCCAGCAGCTTCGGCCCTGATCAGCCCCAGCATTTT. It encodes CASSFGPDQPQHF.

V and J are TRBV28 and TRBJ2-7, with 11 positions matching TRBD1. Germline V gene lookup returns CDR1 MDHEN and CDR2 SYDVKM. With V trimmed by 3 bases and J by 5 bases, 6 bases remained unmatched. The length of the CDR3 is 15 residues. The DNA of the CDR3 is TGTGCCAGCAGTTTGGGGGGACAGGGGGTCGACGAGCAGTACTTC. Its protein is CASSLGGQGVDEQYF.

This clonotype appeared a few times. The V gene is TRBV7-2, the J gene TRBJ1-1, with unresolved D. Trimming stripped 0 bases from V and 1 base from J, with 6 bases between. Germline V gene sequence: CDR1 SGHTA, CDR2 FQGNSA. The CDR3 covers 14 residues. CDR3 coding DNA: TGTGCCAGCAGCTTAGCGGGAGGGAACACTGAAGCTTTCTTT. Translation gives CASSLAGGNTEAFF.

The CDR3 nucleotides are TGTGCCAGCAGTATGTCCAGGACAGGGGGTAACGAGCAGTTCTTC. Residues: CASSMSRTGGNEQFF. The V gene is TRBV12-3 or TRBV12-4, the J gene TRBJ2-1; 10 bases are a match to TRBD1. The CDR3 is 15 residues long. V gave up 5 bases and J gave up 10 bases; unmatched junction bases: 11.

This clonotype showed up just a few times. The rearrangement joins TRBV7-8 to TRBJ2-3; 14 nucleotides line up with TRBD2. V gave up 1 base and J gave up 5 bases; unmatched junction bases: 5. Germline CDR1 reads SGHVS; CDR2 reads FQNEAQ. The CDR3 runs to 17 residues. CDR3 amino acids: CASSLVGLAGVIDTQYF. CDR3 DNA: TGTGCCAGCAGCTTAGTGGGACTAGCGGGGGTTATAGATACGCAGTATTTT.

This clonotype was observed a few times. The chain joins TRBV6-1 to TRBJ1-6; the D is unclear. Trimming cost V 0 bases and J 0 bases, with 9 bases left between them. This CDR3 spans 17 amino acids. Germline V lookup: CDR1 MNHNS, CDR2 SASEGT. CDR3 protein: CASSEANWGSYNSPLHF. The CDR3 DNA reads TGTGCCAGCAGTGAAGCGAACTGGGGCTCCTATAATTCACCCCTCCACTTT.